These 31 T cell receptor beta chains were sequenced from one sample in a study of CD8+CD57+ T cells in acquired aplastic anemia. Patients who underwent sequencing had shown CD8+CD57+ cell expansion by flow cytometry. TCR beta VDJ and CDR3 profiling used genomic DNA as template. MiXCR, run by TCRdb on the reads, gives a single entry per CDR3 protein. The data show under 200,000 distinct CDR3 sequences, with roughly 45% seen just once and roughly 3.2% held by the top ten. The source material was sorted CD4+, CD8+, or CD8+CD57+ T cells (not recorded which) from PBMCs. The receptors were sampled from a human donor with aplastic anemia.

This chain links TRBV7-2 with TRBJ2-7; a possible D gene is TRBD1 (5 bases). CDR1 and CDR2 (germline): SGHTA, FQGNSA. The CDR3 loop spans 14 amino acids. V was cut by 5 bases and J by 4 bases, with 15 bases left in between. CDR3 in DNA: TGTGCCAGCAGCCCCCCTAGGGGCAGGTACGAGCAGTACGTC. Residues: CASSPPRGRYEQYV.

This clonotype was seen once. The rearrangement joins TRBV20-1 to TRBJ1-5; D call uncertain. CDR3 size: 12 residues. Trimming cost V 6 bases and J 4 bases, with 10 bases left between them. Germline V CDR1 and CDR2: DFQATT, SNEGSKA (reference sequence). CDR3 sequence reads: CSAGPSNQPQHF. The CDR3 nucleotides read TGCAGTGCAGGACCGTCTAATCAGCCCCAGCATTTT.

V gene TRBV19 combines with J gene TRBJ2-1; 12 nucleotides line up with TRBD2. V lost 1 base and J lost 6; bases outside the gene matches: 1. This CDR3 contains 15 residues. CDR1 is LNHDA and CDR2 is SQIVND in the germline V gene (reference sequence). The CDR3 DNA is TGTGCCAGTAGTATAGGGGGACTAGCGGGCAATGAGCAGTTCTTC. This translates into CASSIGGLAGNEQFF.

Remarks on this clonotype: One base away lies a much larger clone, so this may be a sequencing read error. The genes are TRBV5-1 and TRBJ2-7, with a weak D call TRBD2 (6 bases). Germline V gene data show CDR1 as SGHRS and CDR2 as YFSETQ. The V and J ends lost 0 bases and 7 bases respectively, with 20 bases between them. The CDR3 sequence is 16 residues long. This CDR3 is CASSLAGTEAGYEQYF. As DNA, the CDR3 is TGCGCCAGCAGCTTGGCCGGGACTGAAGCTGGCTATGAGCAGTACTTC. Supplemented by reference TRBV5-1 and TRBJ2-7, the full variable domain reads KAGVTQTPRYLIKTRGQQVTLSCSPISGHRSVSWYQQTPGQGLQFLFEYFSETQRNKGNFPGRFSGRQFSNSRSEMNVSTLELGDSALYLCASSLAGTEAGYEQYFGPGTRLTVT.

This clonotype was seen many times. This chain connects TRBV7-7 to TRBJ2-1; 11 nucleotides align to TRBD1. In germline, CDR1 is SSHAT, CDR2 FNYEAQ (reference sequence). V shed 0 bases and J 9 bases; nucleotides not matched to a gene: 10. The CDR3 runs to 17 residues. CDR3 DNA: TGTGCCAGCAGCTTAGCGACCGGGACAGGGGGGGTCGGTGAGCAGTTCTTC. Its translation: CASSLATGTGGVGEQFF.

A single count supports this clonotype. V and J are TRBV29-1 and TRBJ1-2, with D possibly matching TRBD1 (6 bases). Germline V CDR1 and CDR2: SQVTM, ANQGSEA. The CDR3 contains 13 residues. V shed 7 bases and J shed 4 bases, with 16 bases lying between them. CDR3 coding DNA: TGCAGCGGGGGGACACGAAACTTCTATGGCTACACCTTC. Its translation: CSGGTRNFYGYTF.

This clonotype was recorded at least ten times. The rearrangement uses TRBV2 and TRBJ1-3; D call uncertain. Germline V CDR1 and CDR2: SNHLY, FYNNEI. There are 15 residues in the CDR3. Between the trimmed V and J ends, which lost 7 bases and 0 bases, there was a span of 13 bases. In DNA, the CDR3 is TGTGCCAGCACCAAAGACTCAAGCTCTGGAAACACCATATATTTT. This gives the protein CASTKDSSSGNTIYF.

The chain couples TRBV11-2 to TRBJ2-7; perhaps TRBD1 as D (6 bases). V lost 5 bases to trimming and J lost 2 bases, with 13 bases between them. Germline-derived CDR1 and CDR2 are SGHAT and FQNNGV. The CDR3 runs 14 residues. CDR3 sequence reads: CASSLGQRTYEQYF. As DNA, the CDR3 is TGTGCCAGCAGCCTAGGACAGAGAACCTACGAGCAGTACTTC.

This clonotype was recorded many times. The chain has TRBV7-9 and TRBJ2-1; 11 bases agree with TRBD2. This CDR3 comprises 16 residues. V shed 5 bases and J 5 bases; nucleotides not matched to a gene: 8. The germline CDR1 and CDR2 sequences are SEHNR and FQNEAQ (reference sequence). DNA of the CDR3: TGTGCCAGCAGCCCTCTGGGTAGCGGGGGGGACAATGAGCAGTTCTTC. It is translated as CASSPLGSGGDNEQFF.

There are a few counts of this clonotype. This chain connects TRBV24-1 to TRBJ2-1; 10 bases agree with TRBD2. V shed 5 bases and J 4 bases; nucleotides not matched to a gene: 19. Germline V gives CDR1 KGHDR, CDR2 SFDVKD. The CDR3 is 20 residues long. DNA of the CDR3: TGTGCCACCAGTGCTAGAGATGGCCAGCGGGAGGGCCCGAGATACAATGAGCAGTTCTTC. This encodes CATSARDGQREGPRYNEQFF.

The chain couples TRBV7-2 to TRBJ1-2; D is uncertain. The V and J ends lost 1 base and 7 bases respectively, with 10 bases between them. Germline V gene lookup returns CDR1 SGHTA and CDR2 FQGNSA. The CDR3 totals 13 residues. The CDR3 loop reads CASSLVTARGYTF. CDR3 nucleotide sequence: TGTGCCAGCAGCTTAGTCACAGCTCGTGGCTACACCTTC. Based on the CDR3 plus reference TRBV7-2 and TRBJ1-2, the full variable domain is GAGVSQSPSNKVTEKGKDVELRCDPISGHTALYWYRQSLGQGLEFLIYFQGNSAPDKSGLPSDRFSAERTGGSVSTLTIQRTQQEDSAVYLCASSLVTARGYTFGSGTRLTVV.

CDR3 region: CASSDGANTEAFF. In nucleotides, the CDR3 is TGTGCCAGCAGTGACGGGGCCAACACTGAAGCTTTCTTT. The genes are TRBV2 and TRBJ1-1; D is possibly TRBD1 (5 bases). The CDR3 sequence is 13 residues long. V was shortened by 3 bases and J by 2 bases, with 7 bases between the two germline ends. Germline loops: CDR1 SNHLY, CDR2 FYNNEI. The whole variable domain, remainder taken from reference TRBV2 and TRBJ1-1, is EPEVTQTPSHQVTQMGQEVILRCVPISNHLYFYWYRQILGQKVEFLVSFYNNEISEKSEIFDDQFSVERPDGSNFTLKIRSTKLEDSAMYFCASSDGANTEAFFGQGTRLTVV.

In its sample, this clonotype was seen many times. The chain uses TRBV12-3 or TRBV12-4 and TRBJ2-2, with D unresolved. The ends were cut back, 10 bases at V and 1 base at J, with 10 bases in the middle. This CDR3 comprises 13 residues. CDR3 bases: TGTGCCATCTTTCGACTGAACACCGGGGAGCTGTTTTTT. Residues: CAIFRLNTGELFF.

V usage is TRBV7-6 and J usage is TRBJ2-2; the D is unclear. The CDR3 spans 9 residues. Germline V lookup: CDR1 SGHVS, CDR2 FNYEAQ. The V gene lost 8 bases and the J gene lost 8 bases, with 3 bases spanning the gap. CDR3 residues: CASGGELFF. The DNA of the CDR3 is TGTGCCAGCGGGGGGGAGCTGTTTTTT.

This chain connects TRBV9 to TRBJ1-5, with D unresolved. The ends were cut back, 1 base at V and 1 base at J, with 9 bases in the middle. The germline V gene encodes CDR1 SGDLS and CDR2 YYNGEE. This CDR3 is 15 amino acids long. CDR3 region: CASSVSGESNQPQHF. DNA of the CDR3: TGTGCCAGCAGCGTATCAGGAGAAAGCAATCAGCCCCAGCATTTT. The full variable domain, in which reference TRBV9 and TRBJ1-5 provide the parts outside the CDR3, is DSGVTQTPKHLITATGQRVTLRCSPRSGDLSVYWYQQSLDQGLQFLIQYYNGEERAKGNILERFSAQQFPDLHSELNLSSLELGDSALYFCASSVSGESNQPQHFGDGTRLSIL.

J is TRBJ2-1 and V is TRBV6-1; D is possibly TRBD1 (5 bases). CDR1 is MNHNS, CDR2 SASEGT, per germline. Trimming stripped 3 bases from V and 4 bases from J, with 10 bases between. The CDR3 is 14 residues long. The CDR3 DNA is TGTGCCAGCAGTGACAGACAGACTTACAATGAGCAGTTCTTC. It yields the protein CASSDRQTYNEQFF.

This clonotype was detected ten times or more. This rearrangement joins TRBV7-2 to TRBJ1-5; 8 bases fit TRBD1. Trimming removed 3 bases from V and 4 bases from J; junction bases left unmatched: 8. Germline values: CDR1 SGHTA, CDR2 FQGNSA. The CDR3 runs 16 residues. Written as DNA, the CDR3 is TGTGCCAGCAGCTTTCAGGCAGGGGGCACGAATCAGCCCCAGCATTTT. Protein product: CASSFQAGGTNQPQHF. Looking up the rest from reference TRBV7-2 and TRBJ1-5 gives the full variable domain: GAGVSQSPSNKVTEKGKDVELRCDPISGHTALYWYRQSLGQGLEFLIYFQGNSAPDKSGLPSDRFSAERTGGSVSTLTIQRTQQEDSAVYLCASSFQAGGTNQPQHFGDGTRLSIL.

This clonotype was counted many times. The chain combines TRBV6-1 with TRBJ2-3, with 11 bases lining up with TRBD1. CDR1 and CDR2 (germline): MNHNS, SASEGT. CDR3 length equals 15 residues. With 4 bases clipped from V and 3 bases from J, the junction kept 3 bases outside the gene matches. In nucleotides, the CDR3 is TGTGCCAGCAGTGGAGGGACAGGGGGGACAGATACGCAGTATTTT. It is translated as CASSGGTGGTDTQYF.

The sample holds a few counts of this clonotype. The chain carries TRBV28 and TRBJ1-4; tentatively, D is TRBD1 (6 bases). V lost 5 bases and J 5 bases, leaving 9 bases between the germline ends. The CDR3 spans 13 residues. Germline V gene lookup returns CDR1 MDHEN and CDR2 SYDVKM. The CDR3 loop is CASSGQGNEKLFF. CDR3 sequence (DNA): TGTGCCAGCAGTGGGCAGGGGAATGAAAAACTGTTTTTT.

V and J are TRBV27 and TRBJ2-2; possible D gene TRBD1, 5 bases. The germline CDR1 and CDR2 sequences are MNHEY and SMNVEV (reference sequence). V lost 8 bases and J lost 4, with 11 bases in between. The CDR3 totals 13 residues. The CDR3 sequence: CASAKRGTGELFF. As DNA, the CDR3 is TGTGCCAGCGCAAAAAGGGGCACCGGGGAGCTGTTTTTT.

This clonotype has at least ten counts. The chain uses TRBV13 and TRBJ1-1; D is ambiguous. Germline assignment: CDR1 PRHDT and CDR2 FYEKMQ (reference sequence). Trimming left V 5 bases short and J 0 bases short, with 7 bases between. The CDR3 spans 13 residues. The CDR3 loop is CASSPSLNTEAFF. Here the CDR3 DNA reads TGTGCCAGCAGCCCCTCCTTGAACACTGAAGCTTTCTTT.

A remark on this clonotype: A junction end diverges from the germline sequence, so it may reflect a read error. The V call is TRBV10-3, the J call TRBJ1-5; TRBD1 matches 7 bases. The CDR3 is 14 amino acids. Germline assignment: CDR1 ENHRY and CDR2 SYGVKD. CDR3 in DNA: TGTCCCAGCAATCCGACAGGGAGCACTCAGCCCCAGCATTTT. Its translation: CPSNPTGSTQPQHF.

CDR3 DNA: TGTGCCATCAGTGAGTCCGTCGGACAGGCCAATGAGCAGTTCTTC. This encodes CAISESVGQANEQFF. The V gene is TRBV10-3, the J gene TRBJ2-1, with 7 bases lining up with TRBD1. Germline values: CDR1 ENHRY, CDR2 SYGVKD. The trim removed 0 bases at V and 6 bases at J, leaving 5 bases unmatched. The CDR3 consists of 15 residues.

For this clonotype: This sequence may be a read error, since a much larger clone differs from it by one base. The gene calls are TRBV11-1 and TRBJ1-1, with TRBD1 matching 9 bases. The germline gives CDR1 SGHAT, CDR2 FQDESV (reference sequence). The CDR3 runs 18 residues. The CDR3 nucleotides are TGTGCCAGCAGCCCACCCCTCGGGACAGGGCATTTGAACACTGGAGCTTTCTTT. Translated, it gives CASSPPLGTGHLNTGAFF.

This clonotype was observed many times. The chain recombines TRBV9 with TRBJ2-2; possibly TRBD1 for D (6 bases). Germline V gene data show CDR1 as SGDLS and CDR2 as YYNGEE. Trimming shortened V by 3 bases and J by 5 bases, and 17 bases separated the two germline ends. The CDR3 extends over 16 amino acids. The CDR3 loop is CASSAYRGTGTGELFF. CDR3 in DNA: TGTGCCAGCAGCGCGTACCGAGGCACAGGGACCGGGGAGCTGTTTTTT.

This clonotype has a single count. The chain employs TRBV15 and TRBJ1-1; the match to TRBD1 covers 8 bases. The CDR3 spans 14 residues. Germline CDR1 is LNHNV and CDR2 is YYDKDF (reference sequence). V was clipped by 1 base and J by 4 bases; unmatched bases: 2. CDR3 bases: TGTGCCACCAGCAGAGGACAGGGGAGCACTGAAGCTTTCTTT. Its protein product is CATSRGQGSTEAFF.

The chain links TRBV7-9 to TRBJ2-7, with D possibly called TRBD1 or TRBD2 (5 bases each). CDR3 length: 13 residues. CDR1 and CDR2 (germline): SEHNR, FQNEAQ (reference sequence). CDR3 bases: TGTGCCAGCAGCTTAGCGGGTAGCTACGGGGCCAACGTC. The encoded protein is CASSLAGSYGANV.

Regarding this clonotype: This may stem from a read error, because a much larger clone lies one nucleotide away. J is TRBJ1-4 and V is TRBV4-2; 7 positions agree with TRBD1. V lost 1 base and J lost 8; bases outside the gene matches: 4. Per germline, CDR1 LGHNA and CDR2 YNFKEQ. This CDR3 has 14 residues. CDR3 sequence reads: CASSQAGGNEKLFF. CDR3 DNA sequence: TGTGCCAGCAGCCAAGCAGGGGGGAACGAAAAACTGTTTTTT.

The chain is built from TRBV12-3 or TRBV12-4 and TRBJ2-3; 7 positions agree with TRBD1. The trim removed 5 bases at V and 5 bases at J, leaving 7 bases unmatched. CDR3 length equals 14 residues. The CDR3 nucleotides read TGTGCCAGCAGTGAGTCAGGGGACAGAGATACGCAGTATTTT. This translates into CASSESGDRDTQYF.

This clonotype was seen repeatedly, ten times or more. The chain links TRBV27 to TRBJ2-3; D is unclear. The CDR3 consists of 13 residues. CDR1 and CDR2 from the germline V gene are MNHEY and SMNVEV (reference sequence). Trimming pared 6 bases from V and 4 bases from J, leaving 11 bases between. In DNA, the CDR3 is TGTGCCAGCAGCAGACGTGGATCAGATACGCAGTATTTT. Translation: CASSRRGSDTQYF.

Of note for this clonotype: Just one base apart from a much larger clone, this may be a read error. This CDR3 is CASSLRGQTSYEQYF. DNA for the CDR3: TGTGCCAGCAGCTTAAGAGGGCAGACTAGCTACGAGCAGTACTTC. V gene TRBV11-2 combines with J gene TRBJ2-7; D may be TRBD2 (6 bases). The CDR3 runs 15 residues. V was pared by 2 bases and J by 3 bases, with 14 bases between. Germline assignment: CDR1 SGHAT and CDR2 FQNNGV.